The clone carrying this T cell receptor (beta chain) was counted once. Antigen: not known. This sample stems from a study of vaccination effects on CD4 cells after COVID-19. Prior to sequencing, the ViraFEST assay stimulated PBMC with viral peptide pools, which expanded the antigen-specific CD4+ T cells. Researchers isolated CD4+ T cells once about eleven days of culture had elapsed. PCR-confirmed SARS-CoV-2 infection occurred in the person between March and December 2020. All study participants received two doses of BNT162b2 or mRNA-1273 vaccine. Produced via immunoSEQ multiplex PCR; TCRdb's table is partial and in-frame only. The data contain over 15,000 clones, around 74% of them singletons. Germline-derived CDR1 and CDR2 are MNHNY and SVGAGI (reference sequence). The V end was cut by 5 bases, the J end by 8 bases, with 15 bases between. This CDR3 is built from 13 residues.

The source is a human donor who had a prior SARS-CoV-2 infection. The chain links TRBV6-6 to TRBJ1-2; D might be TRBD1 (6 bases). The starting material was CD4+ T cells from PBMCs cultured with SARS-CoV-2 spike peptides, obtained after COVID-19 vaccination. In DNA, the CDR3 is TGTGCCAGCAGTCAAACAGGGAATGGCGGCTACACCTTC. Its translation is CASSQTGNGGYTF.